This TCR beta chain was recorded in a study of blood T cell repertoires in COVID-19. Overall study: Italy, Spain and the United States were the sources of the convalescent and acute COVID-19 samples. PBMCs, B-cell-depleted T cells, or T cells provided the cDNA or gDNA that made up the material.

As originally analysed: Cell counts per sample came from amplifying reference gene primers. The protocol was immunoSEQ multiplex PCR, while the TCRdb copy is restricted to in-frame clones and leaves out a portion. Clone size and V and J calls were adopted from that table, with D and trimming inferred from the DNA. The data hold tens of thousands of clones, with roughly 80% observed a single time. This clone was picked up a small number of times. Sequenced input: peripheral blood. This receptor was taken from a woman in her sixties with acute or convalescent COVID-19.

The CDR3 loop reads CASSFSEGSNSPLHF. The CDR3 DNA is TGCGCCAGCAGCTTCAGTGAGGGTTCAAATTCACCCCTCCACTTT. This chain uses TRBV5-1 with TRBJ1-6; no definite D call. V gave up 2 bases and J gave up 7 bases, with 13 bases separating them. In germline, CDR1 is SGHRS, CDR2 YFSETQ. CDR3 length equals 15 residues.